The 15 T cell receptor beta chains given below trace back to one sample, sequenced in a study of T-cell reconstitution after alpha-beta-depleted transplantation in children. Construction of the TCRbeta library involved unique molecular identifiers. One entry per CDR3 protein results from TCRdb running MiXCR on the PCR reads. The sample consists of about 980,000 distinct CDR3 sequences, under 30% of them appearing once. Sequenced here: PBMCs, mostly from graft donor cells, sampled 360 days after TCRalphabeta/CD19-depleted stem cell transplant. These receptors came from a boy under two years old who had a stem cell transplant for SCID, so the T cells may come from the graft donor.

The V and J genes are TRBV6-1 and TRBJ2-1; 10 nucleotides line up with TRBD1. This CDR3 has 13 residues. The germline gives CDR1 MNHNS, CDR2 SASEGT. V gave up 8 bases and J gave up 4 bases; unmatched junction bases: 2. The CDR3 loop reads CASWGQGYNEQFF. The CDR3 DNA reads TGTGCCAGCTGGGGACAGGGGTACAATGAGCAGTTCTTC.

There are many counts of this clonotype. The V and J genes are TRBV4-1 and TRBJ2-2, with unresolved D. The V end lost 3 bases, the J end lost 4 bases, and 9 bases lay between the germline ends. The CDR3 spans 14 residues. Germline CDR1 is MGHRA and CDR2 is YSYEKL. The CDR3 nucleotides read TGCGCCAGCAGCCAGCTGGTCGGCACCGGGGAGCTGTTTTTT. Encoded protein: CASSQLVGTGELFF.

The gene calls are TRBV10-3 and TRBJ2-1; TRBD2 matches 10 bases. The CDR3 loop spans 15 amino acids. V gave up 4 bases and J gave up 6 bases; unmatched junction bases: 6. The germline CDR1 and CDR2 sequences are ENHRY and SYGVKD. CDR3 amino acids: CAISVEAGGVNEQFF. The CDR3 coding sequence is TGTGCCATCAGTGTTGAAGCGGGGGGGGTCAATGAGCAGTTCTTC.

This chain connects TRBV6-5 to TRBJ2-7; D remains ambiguous. Trimming removed 6 bases at V and 7 bases at J, with 10 bases between. The germline gives CDR1 MNHEY, CDR2 SVGAGI. The CDR3 is made up of 11 amino acids. The CDR3 spells CASRGSGEQYF. CDR3 coding DNA: TGTGCCAGCAGGGGATCCGGGGAGCAGTACTTC.

This clonotype was found many times. V usage is TRBV12-3 or TRBV12-4 and J usage is TRBJ2-3; D remains unclear. V was cut by 3 bases and J by 1 base, with 5 bases left in between. The CDR3 consists of 13 residues. In DNA, the CDR3 is TGTGCCAGCAGTTTTACGGGCACAGATACGCAGTATTTT. Its protein product is CASSFTGTDTQYF.

V is TRBV12-3 or TRBV12-4 and J is TRBJ1-1; D ambiguous. The CDR3 is 12 residues long. V was clipped by 3 bases and J by 8 bases, with 10 bases between them. The CDR3 loop is CASSFNVAEAFF. The CDR3 coding sequence is TGTGCCAGCAGTTTTAACGTGGCCGAAGCTTTCTTT.

This clonotype occurred many times. The V and J genes are TRBV12-3 or TRBV12-4 and TRBJ1-2; D gene uncertain. The ends were cut back, 3 bases at V and 2 bases at J, with 4 bases in the middle. CDR3 length equals 12 residues. Here the CDR3 reads CASSFDNYGYTF. The DNA for the CDR3 is TGTGCCAGCAGTTTTGACAACTATGGCTACACCTTC.

This clonotype came up a few times. The V gene is TRBV20-1, the J gene TRBJ1-6, with 7 nucleotides matching TRBD1. J lost 4 bases, V lost 5 bases, and 8 bases had no gene match. The CDR3 spans 15 residues. Germline V CDR1 and CDR2: DFQATT, SNEGSKA (reference sequence). The CDR3, as DNA: TGCAGTGCTCCCCTAACAGGGGTATATAATTCACCCCTCCACTTT. Its protein product is CSAPLTGVYNSPLHF.

This sequence joins TRBV5-1 and TRBJ2-1; 9 nucleotides agree with TRBD1. From germline, CDR1 is SGHRS and CDR2 YFSETQ. The trim removed 4 bases at V and 2 bases at J, leaving 7 bases unmatched. There are 16 residues in the CDR3. The CDR3 sequence: CASSGRTGAAYNEQFF. CDR3 nucleotide sequence: TGCGCCAGCAGCGGTCGGACAGGGGCCGCCTACAATGAGCAGTTCTTC.

The table lists this clonotype with many counts. The chain links TRBV9 to TRBJ2-3; 7 nucleotides agree with TRBD1. V gave up 5 bases and J gave up 0 bases; unmatched junction bases: 6. Germline V gives CDR1 SGDLS, CDR2 YYNGEE. This CDR3 is 15 amino acids long. This chain's CDR3 is CASSGDRASTDTQYF. Here the CDR3 DNA reads TGTGCCAGCAGTGGCGACAGGGCTAGCACAGATACGCAGTATTTT. Full variable domain (remainder filled in from reference TRBV9 and TRBJ2-3): DSGVTQTPKHLITATGQRVTLRCSPRSGDLSVYWYQQSLDQGLQFLIQYYNGEERAKGNILERFSAQQFPDLHSELNLSSLELGDSALYFCASSGDRASTDTQYFGPGTRLTVL.

This clonotype came up a few times. The CDR3 here is CASSHATGGYEQYF. CDR3 sequence (DNA): TGCGCCAGCAGCCACGCGACAGGGGGATACGAGCAGTACTTC. J is TRBJ2-7 and V is TRBV4-1, with 9 positions matching TRBD1. The CDR3 totals 14 residues. Per the germline V gene, CDR1 is MGHRA and CDR2 is YSYEKL. Trimming at V came to 3 bases and at J to 4 bases, leaving 4 bases not matched to a gene.

The chain couples TRBV3-1 to TRBJ1-2; D is undetermined. V was shortened by 0 bases and J by 6 bases, with 11 bases between the two germline ends. Germline V lookup: CDR1 LGHDT, CDR2 YNNKEL (reference sequence). This CDR3 region has 14 residues. The CDR3 reads CASSQDSWAHGYTF. DNA for the CDR3: TGTGCCAGCAGCCAAGATTCCTGGGCTCATGGCTACACCTTC.

This clonotype was found a few times. This chain uses TRBV28 with TRBJ1-4; D is ambiguous. Per the germline V gene, CDR1 is MDHEN and CDR2 is SYDVKM. Trimming took 7 bases from V and 15 from J, leaving 24 bases between them. The CDR3 sequence is 14 residues long. The CDR3 DNA is TGTGCCAGCACCCCTACCCTCACATACCCGTACATGTTTTTT. Its protein is CASTPTLTYPYMFF.

The rearrangement joins TRBV11-2 to TRBJ2-1; 8 bases agree with TRBD2. Trimming took 1 base from V and 4 from J; bases not matched to a gene: 12. This CDR3 contains 18 residues. Germline-derived CDR1 and CDR2 are SGHAT and FQNNGV. The CDR3 loop is CASSLVGIGGGWYNEQFF. The CDR3 DNA is TGTGCCAGCAGCTTAGTGGGGATTGGCGGGGGGTGGTACAATGAGCAGTTCTTC.

V usage is TRBV20-1 and J usage is TRBJ2-7, with D hard to call. Trimming removed 4 bases from V and 6 bases from J, with 7 bases in between. CDR3 size: 10 residues. Germline assignment: CDR1 DFQATT and CDR2 SNEGSKA (reference sequence). CDR3 loop: CSAIIVEQYF. Here the CDR3 DNA reads TGCAGTGCTATCATCGTCGAGCAGTACTTC.